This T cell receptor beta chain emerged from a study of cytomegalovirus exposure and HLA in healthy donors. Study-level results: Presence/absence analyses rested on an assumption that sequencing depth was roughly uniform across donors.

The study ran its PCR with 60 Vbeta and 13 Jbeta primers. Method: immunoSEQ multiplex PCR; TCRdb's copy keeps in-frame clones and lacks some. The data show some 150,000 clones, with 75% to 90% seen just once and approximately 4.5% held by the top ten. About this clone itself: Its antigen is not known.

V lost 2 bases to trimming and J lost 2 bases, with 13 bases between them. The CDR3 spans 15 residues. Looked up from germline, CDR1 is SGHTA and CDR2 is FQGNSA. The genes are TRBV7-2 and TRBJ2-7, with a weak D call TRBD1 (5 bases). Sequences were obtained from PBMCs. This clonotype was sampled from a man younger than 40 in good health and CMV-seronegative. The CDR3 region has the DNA TGTGCCAGCAGCTTATTGTACAGGAGTACCTACGAGCAGTACTTC. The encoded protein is CASSLLYRSTYEQYF. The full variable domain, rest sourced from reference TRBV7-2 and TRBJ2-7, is GAGVSQSPSNKVTEKGKDVELRCDPISGHTALYWYRQSLGQGLEFLIYFQGNSAPDKSGLPSDRFSAERTGGSVSTLTIQRTQQEDSAVYLCASSLLYRSTYEQYFGPGTRLTVT.